The 20 T cell receptor beta chains given below trace back to one sample, sequenced in a study of cytomegalovirus exposure and HLA in healthy donors. The PCR made use of 60 Vbeta and 13 Jbeta primers. The data were produced by immunoSEQ multiplex PCR, yet TCRdb's version contains in-frame clones alone and is incomplete. The sample carries fewer than 130,000 clones, 60% to 75% recorded once. Sequencing was performed on PBMCs. These receptors originate from a middle-aged man in good health and CMV-seropositive.

The chain joins TRBV19 to TRBJ2-7; 7 positions match TRBD1. The germline CDR1 and CDR2 sequences are LNHDA and SQIVND (reference sequence). The CDR3 runs to 14 residues. J was trimmed by 5 bases and V by 7 bases; bases with no gene match: 11. In nucleotides, the CDR3 is TGTGCCAGTACCAGAGGACAGGAGATCGACGAGCAGTACTTC. It is translated as CASTRGQEIDEQYF.

The chain has TRBV7-9 and TRBJ2-1, with 8 bases lining up with TRBD2. The J segment lost 4 bases and the V segment lost 3 bases, leaving 5 bases of the junction unmatched. Germline V lookup: CDR1 SEHNR, CDR2 FQNEAQ (reference sequence). The CDR3 is 15 residues long. CDR3 in DNA: TGTGCCAGCAGCTTTGGGACTAGTGATTACAATGAGCAGTTCTTC. It yields the protein CASSFGTSDYNEQFF. The full variable domain, its missing parts supplied by reference TRBV7-9 and TRBJ2-1, is DTGVSQNPRHKITKRGQNVTFRCDPISEHNRLYWYRQTLGQGPEFLTYFQNEAQLEKSRLLSDRFSAERPKGSFSTLEIQRTEQGDSAMYLCASSFGTSDYNEQFFGPGTRLTVL.

The chain employs TRBV27 and TRBJ2-7; 9 nucleotides agree with TRBD2. J gave up 2 bases and V 5 bases, and 7 bases lay outside the gene matches. Germline CDR1 is MNHEY and CDR2 is SMNVEV (reference sequence). There are 15 residues in the CDR3. The CDR3 coding sequence is TGTGCCAGCAGTCCGTCGACTAGCGGAACCTACGAGCAGTACTTC. Translation: CASSPSTSGTYEQYF.

The rearrangement links TRBV5-1 to TRBJ1-3, with 7 nucleotides matching TRBD1. The CDR3 sequence is 17 residues long. V was pared by 5 bases and J by 0 bases, with 11 bases of the junction left unmatched. Germline loops: CDR1 SGHRS, CDR2 YFSETQ. The CDR3 bases are TGCGCCAGCAGTTTTACGCCGGGACAGAGCTCTGGAAACACCATATATTTT. It translates to CASSFTPGQSSGNTIYF.

The rearrangement uses TRBV6-5 and TRBJ1-4, with 9 bases fitting TRBD1. J gave up 7 bases and V 4 bases, and 7 bases lay outside the gene matches. CDR1 and CDR2 from the germline V gene are MNHEY and SVGAGI. This CDR3 contains 15 residues. CDR3: CASSSPGQGGEKLFF. The CDR3 DNA is TGTGCCAGCAGTTCCCCGGGACAGGGCGGTGAAAAACTGTTTTTT.

This chain joins TRBV18 and TRBJ2-7; TRBD2 matches at 10 bases. The CDR3 is 14 residues long. Germline V gene data show CDR1 as KGHSH and CDR2 as LQKENI. With 0 bases clipped from V and 6 bases from J, the junction kept 2 bases outside the gene matches. CDR3 DNA: TGTGCCAGCTCACCACCCAGCGGGAGGGGCGAGCAGTACTTC. Translating it yields CASSPPSGRGEQYF.

This clone was detected only once. This CDR3 is CASSNPRGQDTEAFF. The CDR3 coding sequence is TGTGCCAGTAGTAATCCCAGGGGGCAGGACACTGAAGCTTTCTTT. The chain joins TRBV19 to TRBJ1-1, with 8 bases identical to TRBD1. From germline, CDR1 is LNHDA and CDR2 SQIVND (reference sequence). The CDR3 length is 15 residues. Trimming at V came to 4 bases and at J to 3 bases, leaving 7 bases not matched to a gene.

DNA for the CDR3: TGCGCCAGCAGCGCCTCTAGCGGGAGGCTCCAAGAGACCCAGTACTTC. It encodes CASSASSGRLQETQYF. This chain connects TRBV5-1 to TRBJ2-5; 11 bases line up with TRBD2. Looked up from germline, CDR1 is SGHRS and CDR2 is YFSETQ. Trimming removed 4 bases from V and 1 base from J; junction bases left unmatched: 6. The CDR3 is made up of 16 amino acids. The full variable domain, its missing parts supplied by reference TRBV5-1 and TRBJ2-5, is KAGVTQTPRYLIKTRGQQVTLSCSPISGHRSVSWYQQTPGQGLQFLFEYFSETQRNKGNFPGRFSGRQFSNSRSEMNVSTLELGDSALYLCASSASSGRLQETQYFGPGTRLLVL.

The rearrangement uses TRBV5-1 and TRBJ2-1; possibly TRBD1 for D (6 bases). The CDR3 runs 18 residues. V was cut by 4 bases and J by 5 bases, with 25 bases left in between. Germline values: CDR1 SGHRS, CDR2 YFSETQ. This chain's CDR3 is CASSNRVGRLGDNNEQFF. The CDR3 coding sequence is TGCGCCAGCAGCAACAGGGTAGGGCGGCTAGGAGATAACAATGAGCAGTTCTTC.

This sequence joins TRBV19 and TRBJ2-5; D is possibly TRBD2 (5 bases). The V and J ends lost 5 bases and 3 bases respectively, with 13 bases between them. Germline CDR1 reads LNHDA; CDR2 reads SQIVND (reference sequence). The CDR3 is 14 residues long. DNA for the CDR3: TGTGCCAGTAGTCACGGGATCCTCGAAGAGACCCAGTACTTC. This encodes CASSHGILEETQYF.

CDR3 loop: CATSWGQGKGSAEAFF. The DNA of the CDR3 is TGTGCCACCAGTTGGGGACAGGGGAAGGGAAGCGCTGAAGCTTTCTTT. The chain recombines TRBV15 with TRBJ1-1; 10 bases map to TRBD1. Germline assignment: CDR1 LNHNV and CDR2 YYDKDF (reference sequence). The CDR3 has 16 residues. V shed 6 bases and J 6 bases; nucleotides not matched to a gene: 13.

This clone was counted only a few times. V gene TRBV30 combines with J gene TRBJ2-7; 8 nucleotides agree with TRBD1. V lost 6 bases to trimming and J lost 3 bases; unmatched junction nucleotides: 13. This CDR3 contains 15 residues. CDR1 is GTSNPN and CDR2 is SVGIG in the germline V gene (reference sequence). The CDR3 is CACLPRQGQNYEQYF. The CDR3 DNA follows: TGTGCCTGCCTACCCCGACAGGGGCAAAACTACGAGCAGTACTTC.

This clone was picked up a small number of times. V gene TRBV6-5 combines with J gene TRBJ2-5; a possible D gene is TRBD1 (6 bases). The CDR3 is 15 residues long. Trimming stripped 2 bases from V and 4 bases from J, with 14 bases between. Germline V gene data show CDR1 as MNHEY and CDR2 as SVGAGI. The CDR3 DNA reads as TGTGCCAGCAGTTACCGTGACTGGGGGCCAGAGACCCAGTACTTC. This sequence encodes CASSYRDWGPETQYF.

This clone was counted a few times. The chain couples TRBV6-4 to TRBJ1-3, with 10 bases lining up with TRBD2. The J call may not be correct, given that the DNA end is closer to TRBJ2-2. Per germline, CDR1 MRHNA and CDR2 SNTAGT. This CDR3 is built from 14 residues. Here the CDR3 DNA reads TGTGCCAGCAGTGCTAGCGGGAGCACCGGGGAGCTGTTTTTT. Protein: CASSASGSTGELFF.

This clone turned up a few times. This sequence joins TRBV29-1 and TRBJ1-2; D is unresolved. V was clipped by 3 bases and J by 4 bases, with 6 bases between them. The CDR3 loop spans 11 amino acids. From germline, CDR1 is SQVTM and CDR2 ANQGSEA. The CDR3 DNA reads TGCAGCGTTGACAGAATCTATGGCTACACCTTC. This sequence encodes CSVDRIYGYTF.

This clone was seen more than once but under ten times. The gene calls are TRBV5-1 and TRBJ1-1; 8 bases are shared with TRBD1. This CDR3 region has 15 residues. The germline gives CDR1 SGHRS, CDR2 YFSETQ. The trim removed 4 bases at V and 3 bases at J, leaving 8 bases unmatched. CDR3 nucleotide sequence: TGCGCCAGCAGCCCACAGGGGGAAGGGTACACTGAAGCTTTCTTT. It codes for CASSPQGEGYTEAFF.

The chain joins TRBV9 to TRBJ2-2; weak D call: TRBD1 (6 bases). V was shortened by 3 bases and J by 0 bases, with 12 bases between the two germline ends. CDR1 SGDLS and CDR2 YYNGEE come from the germline V gene. This CDR3 region has 16 residues. The CDR3 here is CASSAPRTANTGELFF. The CDR3 DNA follows: TGTGCCAGCAGCGCGCCTCGGACAGCGAACACCGGGGAGCTGTTTTTT.

The J gene is TRBJ2-3, the V gene TRBV19; D is perhaps TRBD2 (6 bases). Germline V gene sequence: CDR1 LNHDA, CDR2 SQIVND (reference sequence). The CDR3 runs 15 residues. V lost 1 base and J 5 bases, leaving 13 bases between the germline ends. The CDR3 DNA is TGTGCCAGTAGTATAGTTTCGGGGGAAGGAGATACGCAGTATTTT. Protein product: CASSIVSGEGDTQYF. The complete variable domain, with remaining parts taken from reference TRBV19 and TRBJ2-3, reads DGGITQSPKYLFRKEGQNVTLSCEQNLNHDAMYWYRQDPGQGLRLIYYSQIVNDFQKGDIAEGYSVSREKKESFPLTVTSAQKNPTAFYLCASSIVSGEGDTQYFGPGTRLTVL.

The CDR3 sequence is CASSVVGTNTGELFF. CDR3 nucleotides: TGTGCCAGCAGCGTAGTAGGGACTAACACCGGGGAGCTGTTTTTT. This chain connects TRBV9 to TRBJ2-2; tentatively, D is TRBD2 (6 bases). This CDR3 has 15 amino acids. The V and J ends lost 0 bases and 2 bases respectively, with 8 bases between them. Germline values: CDR1 SGDLS, CDR2 YYNGEE.

V usage is TRBV7-2 and J usage is TRBJ2-5, with D perhaps TRBD1 (5 bases). The CDR3 covers 11 residues. CDR1 is SGHTA, CDR2 FQGNSA, per germline. V lost 6 bases and J 4 bases, leaving 6 bases between the germline ends. Written as DNA, the CDR3 is TGTGCCAGCAGGCAGGGAGAGACCCAGTACTTC. Translation gives CASRQGETQYF.